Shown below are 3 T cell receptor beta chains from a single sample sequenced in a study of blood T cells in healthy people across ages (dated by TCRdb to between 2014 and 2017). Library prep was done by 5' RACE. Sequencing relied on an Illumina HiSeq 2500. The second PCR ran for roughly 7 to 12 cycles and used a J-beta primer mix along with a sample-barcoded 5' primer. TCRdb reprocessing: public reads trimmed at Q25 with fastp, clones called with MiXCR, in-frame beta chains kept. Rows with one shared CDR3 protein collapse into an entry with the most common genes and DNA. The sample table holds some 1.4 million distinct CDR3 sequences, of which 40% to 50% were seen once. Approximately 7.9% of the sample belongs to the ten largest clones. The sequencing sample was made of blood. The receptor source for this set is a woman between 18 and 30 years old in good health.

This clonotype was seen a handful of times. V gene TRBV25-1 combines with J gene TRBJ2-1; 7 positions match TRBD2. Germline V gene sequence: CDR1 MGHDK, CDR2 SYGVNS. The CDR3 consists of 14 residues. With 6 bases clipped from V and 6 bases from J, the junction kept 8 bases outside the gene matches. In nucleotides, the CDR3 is TGTGCCAGCAGCAGGGAGGGAAGGGGCAATGAGCAGTTCTTC. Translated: CASSREGRGNEQFF.

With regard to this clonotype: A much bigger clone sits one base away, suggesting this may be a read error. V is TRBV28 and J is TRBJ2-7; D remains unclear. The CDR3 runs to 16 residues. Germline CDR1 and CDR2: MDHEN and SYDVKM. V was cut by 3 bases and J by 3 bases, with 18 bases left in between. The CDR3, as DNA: TGTGCCAGCAGTTTGTTCCAGATCCCCACCGGCTACGAGCAGTACTTC. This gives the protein CASSLFQIPTGYEQYF.

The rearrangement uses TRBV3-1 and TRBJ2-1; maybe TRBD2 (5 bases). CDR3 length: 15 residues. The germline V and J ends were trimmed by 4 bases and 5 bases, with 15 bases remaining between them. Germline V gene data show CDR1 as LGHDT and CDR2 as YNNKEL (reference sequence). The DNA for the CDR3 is TGTGCCAGCAGCCCGCCCACAGCGGTGAACAATGAGCAGTTCTTC. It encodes CASSPPTAVNNEQFF.